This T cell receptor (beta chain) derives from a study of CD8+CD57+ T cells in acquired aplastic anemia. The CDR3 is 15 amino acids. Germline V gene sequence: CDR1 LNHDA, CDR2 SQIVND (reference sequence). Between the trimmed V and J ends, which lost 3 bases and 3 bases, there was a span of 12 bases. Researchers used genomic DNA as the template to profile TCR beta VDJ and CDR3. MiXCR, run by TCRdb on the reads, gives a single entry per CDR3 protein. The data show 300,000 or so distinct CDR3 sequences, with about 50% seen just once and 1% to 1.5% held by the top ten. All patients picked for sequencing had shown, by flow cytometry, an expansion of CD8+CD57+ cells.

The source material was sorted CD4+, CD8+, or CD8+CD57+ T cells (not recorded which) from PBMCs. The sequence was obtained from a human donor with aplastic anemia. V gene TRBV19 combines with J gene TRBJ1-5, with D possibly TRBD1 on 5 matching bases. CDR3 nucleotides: TGTGCCAGTAGTATGTGGCCGACAGCCAATCAGCCCCAGCATTTT. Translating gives CASSMWPTANQPQHF.